These T cell receptor beta chains were read from a single sample in a study of blood T cell repertoires in COVID-19. Measured with immunoSEQ multiplex PCR; TCRdb has only the in-frame clones, and not every one. The table shows more than 110,000 clones, with approximately 85% occurring only once. Sequenced sample: peripheral blood. Receptor source: a man between 50 and 59 years old with acute or convalescent COVID-19. Both conserved end residues are part of each CDR3. D genes are given only for firm matches. The size of a clone is reported for some rows only, either as once, few or many, or as a class for expanded clones.

TRBJ2-7,TRBV6-5,15,TRBD2,few,TGTGCCAGCAGTACAAGGACTAGCGGGGCCTACGAGCAGTACTTC,CASSTRTSGAYEQYF
TRBJ2-3,TRBV5-1,14,NA,NA,TGCGCCAGCAGCTTGCAGGGGTACACAGATACGCAGTATTTT,CASSLQGYTDTQYF
TRBJ2-2,TRBV5-1,15,TRBD2,NA,TGCGCCAGCAGCTTGGGGACTAGCGGGGACGGGGAGCTGTTTTTT,CASSLGTSGDGELFF
TRBJ1-6,TRBV28,15,NA,NA,TGTGCCGCGACGCGGCGGGACTCGCGAAATTCACCCCTCCACTTT,CAATRRDSRNSPLHF
TRBJ2-1,TRBV28,14,NA,once,TGTGCCAGCAGTTGGACTGGAGGCTACAATGAGCAGTTCTTC,CASSWTGGYNEQFF
TRBJ1-2,TRBV2,16,TRBD1,NA,TGTGCCAGCAGACCCAAGACAGGGGGCGGATACTATGGCTACACCTTC,CASRPKTGGGYYGYTF
TRBJ1-1,TRBV5-1,15,NA,once,TGCGCCAGCAGCCTATCGCAGGGGATGAACACTGAAGCTTTCTTT,CASSLSQGMNTEAFF
TRBJ2-3,TRBV19,16,TRBD2,NA,TGTGCCAGTAGTGTACTAGCGGGGACTAGCACAGATACGCAGTATTTT,CASSVLAGTSTDTQYF
TRBJ2-1,TRBV28,14,TRBD1,once,TGTGCCAGCAGCCGACAGGGGGCTTACAATGAGCAGTTCTTC,CASSRQGAYNEQFF
TRBJ1-5,TRBV18,14,TRBD1,once,TGTGCCAGCTCACCAGGGACAGGAAATCAGCCCCAGCATTTT,CASSPGTGNQPQHF
TRBJ2-2,TRBV4-2,15,NA,NA,TGTGCCAGCAGCCAAGCGGAGATGAACACCGGGGAGCTGTTTTTT,CASSQAEMNTGELFF
TRBJ2-3,TRBV18,18,TRBD2,NA,TGTGCCAGCTCACCACAGTCGCTAGCGGGGGGGCTGACAGATACGCAGTATTTT,CASSPQSLAGGLTDTQYF
TRBJ1-5,TRBV6-5,13,NA,NA,TGTGCCAGCAGCAGGGGAGTGAATCAGCCCCGGCATTTT,CASSRGVNQPRHF
TRBJ2-1,TRBV2,18,TRBD2,NA,TGTGCCAGCAGGCCGGGACTAGCGGTACAAAGCTCCTACAATGAGCAGTTCTTC,CASRPGLAVQSSYNEQFF
TRBJ2-3,TRBV30,15,TRBD2,NA,TGTGCCGCAACCTTTAGCGGGGGAACCACAGATACGCAGTATTTT,CAATFSGGTTDTQYF
TRBJ2-7,TRBV28,10,TRBD1,NA,TGTGCCAGCAGTAGGGGGCCGCAGTACTTC,CASSRGPQYF
TRBJ2-5,TRBV7-2,16,TRBD2,NA,TGTGCCAGCAGCTACGAACCCGGGAGGGGAGGGGAGACCCAGTACTTC,CASSYEPGRGGETQYF
TRBJ2-3,TRBV5-6,12,NA,NA,TGTGCCAGCAGCTCGGGGTCAGATACGCAGTATTTT,CASSSGSDTQYF
TRBJ2-3,TRBV19,15,NA,NA,TGTGCCAGTAGTATTTGGCGGGGCTCGGGAGATACGCAGTATTTT,CASSIWRGSGDTQYF
TRBJ2-7,TRBV5-1,15,NA,NA,TGCGCCAGCAGCCTAGGTGGAAGCCCTTCCTACGAGCAGTACTTC,CASSLGGSPSYEQYF
TRBJ2-5,TRBV3-1/TRBV3-2,13,NA,NA,TGTGCCAGCAGCCAAGGGGGAGTGGAGACCCAGTACTTC,CASSQGGVETQYF
TRBJ2-7,TRBV11-2,15,NA,NA,TGTGCCAGCAGCACTGATTGGGGCAGAAATTACGAGCAGTACTTC,CASSTDWGRNYEQYF
TRBJ2-1,TRBV24-1,13,NA,NA,TGTGCCACCAGTGCGCAGGTATACAATGAGCAGTTCTTC,CATSAQVYNEQFF
TRBJ1-4,TRBV9,12,NA,NA,TGTGCTAGCAGCGATGGGGCTGAAAAACTGTTTTTT,CASSDGAEKLFF
TRBJ2-1,TRBV30,13,TRBD2,NA,TGTGCCTGGAGCACGGGAGGACGCAATGAGCAGTTCTTC,CAWSTGGRNEQFF
TRBJ1-1,TRBV27,14,NA,NA,TGTGCCAGCAGCCTTAGCCCTCTGAACACTGAAGCTTTCTTT,CASSLSPLNTEAFF
TRBJ1-1,TRBV27,14,NA,NA,TGTGCCAGCAAACTAAACAATATAAACACTGAAGCTTTCTTT,CASKLNNINTEAFF
TRBJ2-3,TRBV2,15,NA,NA,TGTGCCAGCAGTGAGGGCGCTAGCTCAGGAGATACGCAGTATTTT,CASSEGASSGDTQYF
TRBJ2-2,TRBV2,17,TRBD2,NA,TGTGCCAGCAGTGAAGCGGAAAGCGGGGGACTCGGCGGGGAGCTGTTTTTT,CASSEAESGGLGGELFF
TRBJ1-6,TRBV5-6,14,NA,NA,TGTGCCAGCAAAGGCAGCCAGGGCCCTTCACCCCTCCACTTT,CASKGSQGPSPLHF
TRBJ1-2,TRBV5-4,12,NA,NA,TGTGCCAGCAGCTACCGAGGGACACCCAGGACCTTC,CASSYRGTPRTF
TRBJ2-5,TRBV5-4,15,NA,NA,TGTGCCAGCAGCTTGGGGCTGCTTGCGGGAGAGACCCAGTACTTC,CASSLGLLAGETQYF
TRBJ2-7,TRBV5-5,14,TRBD2,few,TGTGCCAGCAGCGTACTAGCGGGACTCTACGAGCAGTACTTC,CASSVLAGLYEQYF
TRBJ2-7,TRBV2,15,NA,NA,TGTGCCAGCAGTTCCATCAGGACAGTGGACTACGAGCAGTACTTC,CASSSIRTVDYEQYF
TRBJ2-1,TRBV11-2,15,NA,NA,TGTGCCAGCAGCTCAGGGGGAGGTTCCTACAATGAGCAGTTCTTC,CASSSGGGSYNEQFF
TRBJ1-5,TRBV4-1,15,NA,NA,TGCGCCAGCAGCCAAGATCCCACAGGGAATCAGCCCCAGCATTTT,CASSQDPTGNQPQHF
TRBJ1-3,TRBV3-1/TRBV3-2,15,NA,NA,TGTGCCAGCAGCCATAAGGGGTCCTCTGGAAACACCATATATTTT,CASSHKGSSGNTIYF
TRBJ2-3,TRBV25-1,13,NA,NA,TGTGCCAGCAGTGAATACCTTTCAGATACGCAGTATTTT,CASSEYLSDTQYF
TRBJ2-1,TRBV3-1/TRBV3-2,17,TRBD2,NA,TGTGCCAGCAGCCAAAAAGTAAGGCTAGCGGGAGTCTATGAGCAGTTCTTC,CASSQKVRLAGVYEQFF
TRBJ1-1,TRBV3-1/TRBV3-2,13,TRBD1,NA,TGTGCCAGCAGCCAGGGACAGGGCTATGAAGCTTTCTTT,CASSQGQGYEAFF
TRBJ1-4,TRBV7-9,16,TRBD1,NA,TGTGCCAGCAGCTTAAAGGACAGGGGGTTAAATGAAAAACTGTTTTTT,CASSLKDRGLNEKLFF
TRBJ2-2,TRBV30,15,TRBD2,once,TGTGCCTGGAGCTTAGCGGGAGCGAACACCGGGGAGCTGTTTTTT,CAWSLAGANTGELFF
TRBJ2-7,TRBV27,15,TRBD2,NA,TGTGCCAGCAGTTTAATCGCGGGGGGGCCCCACGAGCAGTACTTC,CASSLIAGGPHEQYF
TRBJ2-7,TRBV2,15,TRBD2,NA,TGTGCCAGCAGTGAGAGGGACTACCCCTCCAACGAGCAGTACTTC,CASSERDYPSNEQYF
TRBJ2-2,TRBV4-1,14,NA,NA,TGCGCCAGCAGCCAAGCTTCTACCACCGGGGAGCTGTTTTTT,CASSQASTTGELFF
TRBJ1-5,TRBV27,15,TRBD1,NA,TGTGCCAGCAGTTTCTCCAGGAGGACAGGTCAGCCCCAGCATTTT,CASSFSRRTGQPQHF
TRBJ1-1,TRBV5-1,14,NA,few,TGCGCCAGCAGCGTAGGGGACAAGACACTTGAAGCTTTCTTT,CASSVGDKTLEAFF
TRBJ2-6,TRBV18,19,NA,NA,TGTGCCAGCTCACCGCGTGACGTTGACAGGACCTCTGGGGCCAACGTCCTGACTTTC,CASSPRDVDRTSGANVLTF
TRBJ2-5,TRBV5-1,14,TRBD2,NA,TGCGCCAGCAGACCCAGCGGGGGGCCTGAGACCCAGTACTTC,CASRPSGGPETQYF
TRBJ1-2,TRBV28,12,NA,NA,TGTGCCAGCAGCCCTCTTTTACTTGGCTACACCTTC,CASSPLLLGYTF
TRBJ1-2,TRBV10-3,14,NA,NA,TGTGCCATCAGTGAGGCGGTACCTAACTATGGCTACACCTTC,CAISEAVPNYGYTF
TRBJ1-1,TRBV30,12,NA,NA,TGTGCCTGCTCGACTGGGAACACTGAAGCTTTCTTT,CACSTGNTEAFF
TRBJ1-2,TRBV10-1,12,NA,NA,TGCGCCAGCAGTGAGGGACTGCGAGGCTACACCTTC,CASSEGLRGYTF
TRBJ2-5,TRBV2,13,NA,NA,TGTGCCAGCAGACTAGGGAGTCAAGAGACCCAGTACTTC,CASRLGSQETQYF
TRBJ1-2,TRBV2,15,NA,NA,TGTGCCAGCAGGGCGAACAGGGAGCTACACTATGGCTACACCTTC,CASRANRELHYGYTF
TRBJ2-4,TRBV7-3,16,TRBD1,few,TGTGCCAGCAGCTTAGGACCGGGACAGGGTCAAAACATTCAGTACTTC,CASSLGPGQGQNIQYF
TRBJ2-1,TRBV9,16,TRBD2,few,TGTGCCAGCAGCCCCCGGACTAGCGGGAGAGCAGACGAGCAGTTCTTC,CASSPRTSGRADEQFF
TRBJ1-5,TRBV4-1,15,NA,NA,TGCGCCAGCAGCCAAGAACCAAGCATGAAGCAGCCCCAGCATTTT,CASSQEPSMKQPQHF
TRBJ1-2,TRBV7-8,14,TRBD1,once,TGTGCCAGCAGCTCCACGGACAGGGGGCGTCGCTACACCTTC,CASSSTDRGRRYTF